This TCR beta chain originates from a study of T cell repertoires in cytomegalovirus infection (dated by TCRdb to 2018 to 2020). Background for the entire study: Alongside well-studied HLA-B-restricted epitopes, the peptide stimulations were aimed at recently identified HLA-C-restricted CMV epitopes, whose presentation resists viral immunomodulation. The HLA type of each donor mattered for the analysis, because public TCR beta signatures pointed to carriage of CMV infection along with the matching HLA type. Points the paper makes about the study in general: Carriers of CMV infection plus the relevant HLA type were discriminated by the cumulative frequency of public TCR beta family members in the study cohort and in an independent approximately 340-donor cohort. The ex vivo response was dominated by HLA-C-restricted CMV-specific TCR beta clonotypes, which also provided the single most frequent clonotype in two of eight donors.

Per the publication, the treatment or condition label means: in vitro stimulation with specific CMV peptide epitopes to enrich CMV-specific T cells. This clonotype was seen only once. Its antigen has not been determined. There are no base qualities to consult, and no much larger clone falls within one base. A lone read offers only weak evidence. Data came from an Illumina HiSeq 1500. TCRdb passed the public sequencing reads through fastp at Q25 and MiXCR, retaining productive beta sequences. Records with the same CDR3 protein are collapsed into one entry carrying the most frequent genes and DNA. The sample table shows roughly 570,000 distinct CDR3 sequences, and over 35% are seen once. 48% of the sample lies in the top ten. The CDR3 holds 18 amino acids from the cysteine to the phenylalanine. Only the CDR3 DNA stays, 54 bases, in frame from base 1. The V end gives up 3 bases and the J end 2 bases, leaving 8 bases in the junction not matched to a gene. Looking up the germline V gene yields CDR1 MDHEN and CDR2 SYDVKM.

The sample consisted of cultured PBMCs, taken from culture after CMV antigen stimulation. The sequence derives from a human donor in good health (CMV status not recorded). Some clones in this sample may be carry-over from other donors' samples. The sequence is built from TRBV28 and TRBJ1-5; the junction holds 12 bases that match TRBD1. Here is the DNA: TGTGCCAGCAGTTTCGAGGGACAGGGGGCAGTCGGCAATCAGCCCCAGCATTTT. It is translated as CASSFEGQGAVGNQPQHF. The full variable domain, completed from the reference TRBV28 and TRBJ1-5 proteins outside the CDR3, reads DVKVTQSSRYLVKRTGEKVFLECVQDMDHENMFWYRQDPGLGLRLIYFSYDVKMKEKGDIPEGYSVSREKKERFSLILESASTNQTSMYLCASSFEGQGAVGNQPQHFGDGTRLSIL.